This T cell receptor (beta chain) was sequenced during a study of identical twins. This CDR3 spans 14 amino acids. Germline CDR1 reads SNHLY; CDR2 reads FYNNEI. V dropped 7 bases and J dropped 9 bases, with 19 bases sitting between them. This clonotype appeared many times. The antigen is undetermined. Findings of the study overall: Models underestimated how often monozygotic twins shared out-of-frame TCR alpha. Cross-sectional statistics, not tracking of the same donors, supported the conclusions.

The cDNA had a unique molecular identifier and a template-switch universal primer site. TCRdb itself ran the 5' RACE reads through MiXCR, one entry per CDR3 protein. The table shows 250,000 to 350,000 distinct CDR3 sequences, with less than 9% occurring only once. The same sample was also studied in work on yellow fever vaccine responses in identical twins.

The source material was memory (CD45RO+) T cells sorted from blood. The clonotype was recovered from a woman between 18 and 29 years old in good health. This chain connects TRBV2 to TRBJ2-1, with D perhaps matching TRBD2 (5 bases). CDR3 residues: CASTEGVLALEQFF. CDR3 coding DNA: TGTGCCAGCACCGAAGGCGTGCTAGCTCTTGAGCAGTTCTTC.